This T cell receptor beta chain was captured by sequencing in a study of breast tumors, draining lymph nodes, adjacent tissues. Study conclusions and caveats: Luminal-like breast cancer showed significantly greater tumor-nontumor repertoire similarity than basal-like breast cancer did. Most tumor T cells seemingly derive from lymph node, then expand in tumor. Data only fit, rather than demonstrated, lymph node origin of most tumor T cells.

TCRdb re-called the multiplex PCR reads through MiXCR, storing one row per CDR3 protein. The sample lists 9,500 to 12,000 distinct CDR3 sequences, about 53% occurring once. Points on this clonotype: Its antigen is undetermined. One junction end disagrees with the germline gene, perhaps due to a read error.

The sequenced sample was breast tumor tissue. The source of this sequence is a female donor with breast cancer. Some clones in this sample may be carry-over from other donors' samples.

CDR3 DNA: TGTGCCACCAGCAGAGATCCAGGGGTCGGGAAAGAGGCATTCTTT. It is translated as CATSRDPGVGKEAFF. This chain links TRBV15 with TRBJ2-1; the D gene is possibly TRBD1 (6 bases). The CDR3 totals 15 residues. Looked up from germline, CDR1 is LNHNV and CDR2 is YYDKDF (reference sequence).